This T cell receptor beta chain comes out of a study of shared clonotypes between healthy human individuals. Background on the study: Two women and a few men aged 18 to 49 served as donors. Study results and caveats: What naive subsets generally showed was a larger estimated richness than memory subsets showed.

Libraries were prepared by immunoSEQ multiplex PCR; TCRdb keeps only in-frame clonotypes and omits some of them. This table holds around 940,000 clones, approximately 80% found once. The CDR3 runs to 14 residues. The germline V and J ends were trimmed by 4 bases and 3 bases, with 13 bases remaining between them. Looked up from germline, CDR1 is MNHNS and CDR2 is SASEGT. Comments on this clone: Its antigen is still unknown.

From CD4+ cells came CD45RA+ naive and CD45RA-negative memory subsets. V is TRBV6-1 and J is TRBJ2-7; a possible D gene is TRBD1 (6 bases). The receptor's source is a man between 18 and 29 years old in good health. Material for sequencing was memory CD4+ T cells sorted from blood. Indicated subset: CD45RA-negative fraction. CDR3 residues: CASSGIRGNYEQYF. Written as DNA, the CDR3 is TGTGCCAGCAGTGGGATCAGGGGAAACTACGAGCAGTACTTC.